The 14 T cell receptor beta chains in this list originate from one sample, sequenced in a study of early T cells in non-severe SARS-CoV-2 infection. TCRdb reprocessed the 5' RACE reads with MiXCR, giving one entry per CDR3 protein. Of about 83,000 distinct CDR3 sequences in the sample, 9% to 15% were seen once. Sequencing was carried out using whole blood. Every receptor here comes from an adult who was a healthcare worker with PCR-confirmed SARS-CoV-2 infection or an uninfected control (not recorded which).

This clonotype was seen a few times. The chain links TRBV20-1 to TRBJ2-1; D remains ambiguous. Looked up from germline, CDR1 is DFQATT and CDR2 is SNEGSKA (reference sequence). The V gene lost 2 bases and the J gene lost 2 bases, with 19 bases spanning the gap. This CDR3 has 17 residues. The CDR3 region has the DNA TGCAGTGCTAGATCGGCGAGAGAGGCTCTACCCTACAATGAGCAGTTCTTC. The encoded protein is CSARSAREALPYNEQFF.

This clonotype occurred a few times. V is TRBV7-9 and J is TRBJ1-2; D perhaps matches TRBD1 (6 bases). The V end lost 2 bases, the J end lost 6 bases, and 16 bases lay between the germline ends. The CDR3 is 15 amino acids. The V gene's germline CDR1 is SEHNR and CDR2 FQNEAQ (reference sequence). DNA for the CDR3: TGTGCCAGCAGCTTACTGGGTACAGGGACTAATGGCTACACCTTC. Its protein is CASSLLGTGTNGYTF.

This clonotype was recorded many times. V usage is TRBV7-8 and J usage is TRBJ1-5; weak D call: TRBD1 (6 bases). CDR3 length: 14 residues. V was cut by 1 base and J by 4 bases, with 8 bases left in between. Germline-derived CDR1 and CDR2 are SGHVS and FQNEAQ. In DNA form, the CDR3 reads TGTGCCAGCAGCTTAGGGACAGTAAATCAGCCCCAGCATTTT. It specifies CASSLGTVNQPQHF.

The V call is TRBV7-2, the J call TRBJ2-2; D not certain. Germline V gene sequence: CDR1 SGHTA, CDR2 FQGNSA. The CDR3 is 13 residues long. Trimming removed 3 bases at V and 9 bases at J, with 11 bases between. The CDR3 bases are TGTGCCAGCAGCTTGGACCGTTCCTGGGAGCTGTTTTTT. Amino acid sequence: CASSLDRSWELFF.

The V gene is TRBV11-1, the J gene TRBJ2-7, with 9 nucleotides matching TRBD1. Germline CDR1 is SGHAT and CDR2 is FQDESV (reference sequence). Trimming at V came to 8 bases and at J to 2 bases, leaving 4 bases not matched to a gene. CDR3 length: 13 amino acids. The CDR3 sequence is CASATGGPYEQYF. DNA of the CDR3: TGTGCCAGCGCAACAGGGGGCCCCTACGAGCAGTACTTC.

This clonotype has more than one count but fewer than ten. The chain couples TRBV4-1 to TRBJ1-2; maybe TRBD1 (5 bases). The CDR3 contains 15 residues. Germline CDR1 MGHRA, CDR2 YSYEKL. The V gene lost 4 bases and the J gene lost 3 bases, with 15 bases spanning the gap. In DNA form, the CDR3 reads TGCGCCAGCAGCCCCTTGGGGGGGATCGACTATGGCTACACCTTC. Translation: CASSPLGGIDYGYTF.

This clonotype was picked up many times. This rearrangement joins TRBV20-1 to TRBJ2-4; TRBD2 matches 8 bases. Trimming took 3 bases from V and 8 from J; bases not matched to a gene: 6. CDR3 length: 13 residues. Germline V gives CDR1 DFQATT, CDR2 SNEGSKA (reference sequence). CDR3 amino acids: CSASGTSQHIQYF. The CDR3 DNA is TGCAGTGCTAGCGGGACTAGTCAACACATTCAGTACTTC.

The chain's CDR3 is CASSVVPGELFF. The CDR3 region has the DNA TGTGCCAGCAGCGTAGTTCCCGGGGAGCTGTTTTTT. The rearrangement links TRBV9 to TRBJ2-2, with D unclear. Germline assignment: CDR1 SGDLS and CDR2 YYNGEE. There are 12 residues in the CDR3. The germline V and J ends were trimmed by 0 bases and 6 bases, with 3 bases remaining between them.

The sample holds many counts of this clonotype. DNA of the CDR3: TGTGCCAGCAGCCTTACCGTCGGCCACGAGCAGTACTTC. Translation gives CASSLTVGHEQYF. The V call is TRBV7-9, the J call TRBJ2-7; D gene ambiguous. Germline V gene data show CDR1 as SEHNR and CDR2 as FQNEAQ (reference sequence). The CDR3 totals 13 residues. V lost 5 bases and J lost 5, with 13 bases in between.

This clonotype has only a few counts. This chain uses TRBV30 with TRBJ1-2; D not resolved. Trimming cost V 3 bases and J 3 bases, with 8 bases left between them. There are 12 residues in the CDR3. CDR1 is GTSNPN and CDR2 is SVGIG in the germline V gene (reference sequence). As DNA, the CDR3 is TGTGCCTGGAGGCAGCCTTACTATGGCTACACCTTC. Amino acid sequence: CAWRQPYYGYTF. Together with reference TRBV30 and TRBJ1-2, the CDR3 gives the full variable domain: SQTIHQWPATLVQPVGSPLSLECTVEGTSNPNLYWYRQAAGRGLQLLFYSVGIGQISSEVPQNLSASRPQDRQFILSSKKLLLSDSGFYLCAWRQPYYGYTFGSGTRLTVV.

This clonotype was picked up a small number of times. The V call is TRBV5-1, the J call TRBJ2-1; 7 nucleotides agree with TRBD2. Trimming removed 4 bases from V and 0 bases from J; junction bases left unmatched: 7. Germline loops: CDR1 SGHRS, CDR2 YFSETQ. The CDR3 length is 16 residues. The DNA for the CDR3 is TGCGCCAGCAGCCGCGCAACTAGCGTCTCCTACAATGAGCAGTTCTTC. The encoded protein is CASSRATSVSYNEQFF. Supplemented by reference TRBV5-1 and TRBJ2-1, the full variable domain reads KAGVTQTPRYLIKTRGQQVTLSCSPISGHRSVSWYQQTPGQGLQFLFEYFSETQRNKGNFPGRFSGRQFSNSRSEMNVSTLELGDSALYLCASSRATSVSYNEQFFGPGTRLTVL.

The rearrangement joins TRBV7-2 to TRBJ1-1, with 8 bases fitting TRBD1. Per germline, CDR1 SGHTA and CDR2 FQGNSA. The CDR3 is 14 residues long. V lost 3 bases and J lost 4; bases outside the gene matches: 4. The CDR3 protein is CASSFRQGSTEAFF. DNA for the CDR3: TGTGCCAGCAGCTTTCGACAGGGGAGCACTGAAGCTTTCTTT. The variable domain in full, with the rest retrieved from reference TRBV7-2 and TRBJ1-1, is GAGVSQSPSNKVTEKGKDVELRCDPISGHTALYWYRQSLGQGLEFLIYFQGNSAPDKSGLPSDRFSAERTGGSVSTLTIQRTQQEDSAVYLCASSFRQGSTEAFFGQGTRLTVV.

Only a few counts were recorded for this clonotype. V usage is TRBV18 and J usage is TRBJ1-3; 7 bases are shared with TRBD1. The CDR3 length is 15 residues. From germline, CDR1 is KGHSH and CDR2 LQKENI. The V and J ends lost 0 bases and 4 bases, in that order; junction bases with no gene match: 3. The CDR3 protein is CASSPPTGLGNTIYF. Written as DNA, the CDR3 is TGTGCCAGCTCACCACCGACAGGGCTCGGAAACACCATATATTTT.

This clonotype was detected only a few times. V and J are TRBV6-1 and TRBJ1-1; unclear D gene. The CDR3 consists of 14 residues. CDR1 is MNHNS and CDR2 is SASEGT in the germline V gene. Trimming stripped 1 base from V and 0 bases from J, with 6 bases between. The CDR3 nucleotides are TGTGCCAGCAGTGAAGATTCGGTGAACACTGAAGCTTTCTTT. It is translated as CASSEDSVNTEAFF.